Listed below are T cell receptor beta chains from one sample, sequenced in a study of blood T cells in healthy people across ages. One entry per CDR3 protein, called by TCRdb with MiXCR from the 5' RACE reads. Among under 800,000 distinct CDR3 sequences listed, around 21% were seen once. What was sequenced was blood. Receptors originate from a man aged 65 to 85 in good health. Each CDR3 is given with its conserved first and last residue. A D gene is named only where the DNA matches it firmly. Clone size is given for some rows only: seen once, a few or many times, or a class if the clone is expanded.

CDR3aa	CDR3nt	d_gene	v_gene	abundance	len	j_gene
CGVVRDRGHEQYF	TGCGGCGTTGTCAGGGACAGGGGCCACGAGCAGTACTTC	TRBD1	TRBV29-1	.	13	TRBJ2-7
CSARVDLWSNQPQHF	TGCAGTGCTAGAGTAGATTTATGGTCCAATCAGCCCCAGCATTTT	.	TRBV20-1	.	15	TRBJ1-5
CASSMGTVQETQYF	TGTGCCAGCAGCATGGGGACAGTCCAAGAGACCCAGTACTTC	TRBD1	TRBV7-8	few	14	TRBJ2-5
CASSLVWREGHLTQVQYF	TGCGCCAGCAGCTTGGTGTGGCGGGAGGGCCATCTCACCCAGGTGCAGTACTTC	TRBD2	TRBV5-1	.	18	TRBJ2-7
CASSEVLGQVNEQFF	TGTGCCAGCAGTGAAGTCCTCGGACAGGTCAATGAGCAGTTCTTC	TRBD1	TRBV2	.	15	TRBJ2-1
CASSERTGSLNEKLFF	TGTGCCAGCAGTGAAAGGACAGGCTCCCTTAATGAAAAACTGTTTTTT	TRBD1	TRBV6-1	.	16	TRBJ1-4
CSATPGTGGTGELFF	TGCAGTGCTACTCCTGGGACAGGGGGCACCGGGGAGCTGTTTTTT	TRBD1	TRBV20-1	.	15	TRBJ2-2
CASRAGTSGGETQYF	TGTGCCAGCAGGGCCGGGACTAGCGGGGGAGAGACCCAGTACTTC	TRBD2	TRBV2	.	15	TRBJ2-5
CASSYWTSGRARLSHEQYF	TGTGCCAGCAGTTACTGGACTAGCGGGAGGGCCAGGCTTTCTCACGAGCAGTACTTC	TRBD2	TRBV6-5	.	19	TRBJ2-7
CASSPREETPNSPLHF	TGTGCCAGCAGCCCCCGGGAGGAGACTCCTAATTCACCCCTCCACTTT	.	TRBV9	.	16	TRBJ1-6
CATSASRTSGRRDNEQFF	TGTGCCACCAGTGCCTCCCGGACTAGCGGGAGGAGAGACAATGAGCAGTTCTTC	TRBD2	TRBV24-1	few	18	TRBJ2-1
CASSAGRTSEQYF	TGTGCCAGCAGCGCGGGGAGGACATCCGAGCAGTACTTC	.	TRBV3-1	.	13	TRBJ2-7
CASSLGTGGADTQYF	TGTGCCAGCAGCTTAGGGACAGGGGGCGCGGATACGCAGTATTTT	TRBD1	TRBV7-3	many	15	TRBJ2-3
CASSERRGRGAEQFF	TGTGCCAGCAGTGAACGGCGCGGGAGGGGAGCTGAGCAGTTCTTC	TRBD2	TRBV2	few	15	TRBJ2-1
CASSAGTDYNSPLHF	TGTGCCAGCAGTGCCGGGACGGATTATAATTCACCCCTCCACTTT	.	TRBV28	few	15	TRBJ1-6
CASSQDLWLGRGSEQYF	TGCGCCAGCAGCCAAGATCTTTGGCTGGGGAGGGGCTCCGAGCAGTACTTC	TRBD2	TRBV4-1	.	17	TRBJ2-7
CAASPSNTGELFF	TGTGCCGCAAGCCCGTCGAACACCGGGGAGCTGTTTTTT	.	TRBV12-3/TRBV12-4	.	13	TRBJ2-2
CASGLETPLTF	TGTGCTAGTGGTTTGGAGACTCCCCTCACCTTC	.	TRBV12-5	few	11	TRBJ1-2
CASIEATGPNEKLFF	TGTGCCAGCATCGAAGCGACAGGGCCGAATGAAAAACTGTTTTTT	TRBD1	TRBV28	.	15	TRBJ1-4
CSQEHSGRGDTQYF	TGCAGCCAGGAGCATAGCGGGAGAGGAGATACGCAGTATTTT	TRBD2	TRBV20-1	.	14	TRBJ2-3
CSVAGRSGRAGETQYF	TGCAGCGTTGCCGGCCGTAGCGGGAGGGCCGGAGAGACCCAGTACTTC	TRBD2	TRBV29-1	few	16	TRBJ2-5
CASSYDPGGSTDTQCF	TGTGCCAGCAGTTACGATCCGGGAGGGAGCACAGATACGCAGTGTTTT	TRBD2	TRBV6-2/TRBV6-3	few	16	TRBJ2-3
CATSDARDRTDTQYF	TGTGCCACCAGTGACGCACGGGACAGGACAGATACGCAGTATTTT	TRBD1	TRBV24-1	.	15	TRBJ2-3
CASSLDGQSKAGELFF	TGCGCCAGCAGCTTGGATGGACAGTCAAAGGCGGGGGAGCTGTTTTTT	.	TRBV5-1	.	16	TRBJ2-2
CASSLPRGNTIYF	TGTGCCAGCAGTTTACCGAGAGGGAACACCATATATTTT	.	TRBV12-3/TRBV12-4	.	13	TRBJ1-3
CASSRSDRFNQPQHF	TGTGCCAGCAGTCGCTCCGACAGGTTCAATCAGCCCCAGCATTTT	.	TRBV2	few	15	TRBJ1-5
CASSIAGQTTYEQYF	TGTGCCAGCAGTATCGCGGGACAGACTACCTACGAGCAGTACTTC	.	TRBV5-5	few	15	TRBJ2-7
CASSLRAGTGITGANVLTF	TGTGCCAGCAGCTTAAGAGCCGGGACAGGGATTACTGGGGCCAACGTCCTGACTTTC	TRBD1	TRBV7-6	few	19	TRBJ2-6
CASSQLGDIRYF	TGCGCCAGCAGTCAGCTAGGGGACATTCGGTACTTC	.	TRBV5-1	.	12	TRBJ2-4
CASSFTQPQHF	TGTGCCAGCAGTTTCACTCAGCCCCAGCATTTT	.	TRBV28	.	11	TRBJ1-5
CASSSSGQANYGYTF	TGTGCCAGCAGCTCGTCCGGACAGGCTAACTATGGCTACACCTTC	TRBD1	TRBV5-5	.	15	TRBJ1-2
CASSPRTGPEQYF	TGTGCCAGCAGTCCTAGGACAGGGCCAGAGCAGTACTTC	TRBD1	TRBV6-1	once	13	TRBJ2-5
CASSSFTGGEQFF	TGTGCCAGCAGCTCCTTCACGGGGGGTGAGCAGTTCTTC	TRBD2	TRBV7-9	.	13	TRBJ2-1
CASLRLTNTEAFF	TGTGCCAGCCTCAGACTTACGAACACTGAAGCTTTCTTT	.	TRBV28	.	13	TRBJ1-1
CASSTYPLSGEQYF	TGTGCCAGCAGCACCTACCCACTGTCGGGGGAGCAGTACTTC	.	TRBV28	.	14	TRBJ2-7
CASSSQGQFF	TGTGCCAGCAGCTCACAGGGGCAGTTCTTC	.	TRBV11-2	few	10	TRBJ2-1
CASSFPLAGQGTGELFF	TGTGCCAGCAGCTTCCCGTTGGCAGGGCAAGGCACCGGGGAGCTGTTTTTT	.	TRBV9	few	17	TRBJ2-2
CASSLGQGFTEAFF	TGCGCCAGCAGCTTGGGACAGGGTTTCACTGAAGCTTTCTTT	TRBD1	TRBV5-1	few	14	TRBJ1-1
CATSQSGAQEIQYF	TGTGCCACCAGCCAATCCGGGGCTCAGGAAATTCAGTACTTC	.	TRBV24-1	few	14	TRBJ2-4
CASSPGSQNQPQHF	TGTGCCAGCTCACCCGGGTCGCAAAATCAGCCCCAGCATTTT	.	TRBV18	many	14	TRBJ1-5
CSVEKGDRAFTDTQYF	TGCAGCGTTGAAAAGGGGGACAGGGCATTCACAGATACGCAGTATTTT	TRBD1	TRBV29-1	.	16	TRBJ2-3
CASSQSTGADSPLHF	TGTGCCAGCAGTCAATCGACAGGGGCGGATTCACCCCTCCACTTT	TRBD1	TRBV6-5	few	15	TRBJ1-6
CASSLVSAGGRRTGELFF	TGTGCCAGCAGCTTAGTGTCAGCGGGGGGGCGTCGCACCGGGGAGCTGTTTTTT	TRBD2	TRBV11-2	.	18	TRBJ2-2
CASSFGGGANVLTF	TGTGCCAGCAGCTTCGGGGGTGGGGCCAACGTCCTGACTTTC	.	TRBV7-8	many	14	TRBJ2-6
CASSPSGGSYGYTF	TGTGCCAGTAGTCCAAGCGGGGGCAGCTATGGCTACACCTTC	.	TRBV19	.	14	TRBJ1-2
CAIGADSSYNEQFF	TGTGCCATCGGAGCGGATAGCTCCTACAATGAGCAGTTCTTC	.	TRBV10-3	.	14	TRBJ2-1
CASSLDSRGYYEQYF	TGTGCCAGCAGCTTAGATAGCAGGGGGTACTACGAGCAGTACTTC	TRBD1	TRBV11-2	.	15	TRBJ2-7
CASSVQGMSEQYF	TGTGCCAGCAGTGTGCAGGGGATGAGCGAGCAGTACTTC	.	TRBV2	few	13	TRBJ2-7